This T cell receptor beta chain was identified in a study of blood T cell repertoires in COVID-19 (dated by TCRdb to the early 2020s). Turning to the overall study: The collaborator samples originated in the United States, Italy and Spain and spanned the acute and convalescent phases of COVID-19. Where available, HLA class I and class II types were obtained from metadata supplied by the sample provider rather than from assay-based typing. The material from the prospective study consisted of cDNA or gDNA derived from T cells, B-cell-depleted T cells, or PBMCs. The sample metadata nearly always contained a de-identified subject ID, COVID-19 status, age in years and sex. Subjects who had been exposed to COVID-19, were actively infected with it, or had recovered from it provided the deeply sampled blood TCRbeta repertoires that made up the dataset. The repertoires were released in a freely available public database meant as a resource for research on the immune response to SARS-CoV-2. The samples were drawn from two sources: the first 160 participants of the ongoing ImmuneRACE study, and 1,000 to 1,500 subjects contributed by 6 global collaborators.

TCRbeta CDR3 regions were amplified from genomic DNA by means of the immunoSEQ Assay, a bias-controlled multiplex PCR. In the authors' own workflow: Nucleated cell counts per sample were estimated from amplification of reference gene primers within the assay. To quantify the absolute abundance of each unique TCRbeta CDR3 rearrangement, sequence reads were collapsed and filtered. Productive Simpson clonality was computed per sample as the square root of Simpson's diversity index over productive rearrangements. TCRdb took this table from immuneACCESS and kept in-frame rearrangements with V and J called. Such tables lack part of the clones; where checked against another copy, unresolved V genes explain under half of the gap, and the rest is unexplained. Clonal size and the V and J genes are those of that table, whereas D and trimming came from the DNA. A total of around 120,000 clones appear in this sample, 88% of them only once. The biggest ten clones account for approximately 1.5% of the sample.

Clipping removes 6 bases from V and 9 bases from J, with 8 as the unmatched junction base count. The CDR3, cysteine through phenylalanine, is 13 amino acids long. Only the CDR3 portion is preserved as DNA: 39 bases, with reading frame beginning at the first base. Each collaborating institution followed its own protocols to collect whole blood in K2EDTA tubes. For TCRbeta analysis, collaborator samples were shipped as frozen whole blood, as isolated PBMCs, or as DNA extracted from either sample type. Remarks on this clone: This clone's antigen is unknown. No base qualities exist here, and no much larger clone lies one base off it.

The investigation overall reported the following: The quantity of clinical and demographic metadata differed by source and by participant and was supplied without curation.

The sample taken for sequencing was peripheral blood. In this chain, TRBV12-3 or TRBV12-4 is recombined with TRBJ2-1, with 7 middle bases fitting TRBD1. This sequence was found in a human donor in a cohort sampled during active COVID-19. The CDR3 protein: CASSNYRGGEQFF. The nucleotides are TGTGCCAGCAGCAACTACAGGGGCGGTGAGCAGTTCTTC.